This T cell receptor (beta chain) was sequenced during a study of cytomegalovirus exposure and HLA in healthy donors. Whole-study results and caveats: High specificity and sensitivity for cytomegalovirus status were reported for the classifier.

Both 60 Vbeta primers and 13 Jbeta primers went into the PCR. Some clones are missing from TCRdb's copy, which holds only in-frame ones; the method was immunoSEQ multiplex PCR. Found here are approximately 120,000 clones, about three quarters of them singletons; the top ten hold 1.2%. Concerning this clone: Its specificity is not known.

From germline, CDR1 is SGHKS and CDR2 YYEKEE (reference sequence). J lost 1 base, V lost 5 bases, and 3 bases had no gene match. The CDR3 contains 14 residues. Sequences were obtained from PBMCs. The V gene is TRBV5-5, the J gene TRBJ2-7, with TRBD2 matching 10 bases. This TCR was recovered from a female donor in good health and CMV-seronegative. Here the CDR3 reads CASRWTSGSYEQYF. CDR3 sequence (DNA): TGTGCCAGCAGGTGGACTAGCGGATCCTACGAGCAGTACTTC.